This is a list of T cell receptor beta chains from one sample in a study of OX40 agonist ivuxolimab in advanced cancers. Profiled with immunoSEQ multiplex PCR; TCRdb holds only in-frame clones, not every one. The sample holds tens of thousands of clones, over 70% seen once. This material consisted of CD4+ or CD8+ T cells sorted from blood, taken in a trial of the OX40 agonist ivuxolimab. These receptors were obtained from an adult with an advanced solid tumor such as melanoma, head and neck, liver or kidney cancer. Each CDR3 is given with its conserved first and last residue. Each record gives: J gene, D gene, V gene, clone size, CDR3 DNA, CDR3 protein. A D gene is named only where the DNA matches it firmly. Size tells how often a clone was seen (once, few, many) or the class of an expanded clone, and some rows leave it out.

>TRBJ1-3|-|TRBV7-9|few
TGTGCCAGCAGCTCCTTGGAGGGTGGAAACACCATATATTTT
CASSSLEGGNTIYF
>TRBJ2-1|-|TRBV7-2|-
TGTGCCAGCAGCCCCACGGGCAGTTTAACCTACAATGAGCAGTTCTTC
CASSPTGSLTYNEQFF
>TRBJ1-5|-|TRBV19|once
TGTGCCAGTAGTCAACCGGGACTCACGGCGCGGCAGCCCCAGCATTTT
CASSQPGLTARQPQHF
>TRBJ1-1|-|TRBV4-1|few
TGCGCCAGCAGCCAAGAGTGGATCATGAACACTGAAGCTTTCTTT
CASSQEWIMNTEAFF
>TRBJ1-5|-|TRBV7-8|-
TGTGCCAGCAGCTACAGCCAGGGTACCAATCAGCCCCAGCATTTT
CASSYSQGTNQPQHF
>TRBJ2-2|TRBD2|TRBV4-1|-
TGCGCCAGCAGCCTTAGCGGGGCCGATCCCGGGGAGCTGTTTTTT
CASSLSGADPGELFF
>TRBJ2-3|TRBD2|TRBV4-1|-
TGCGCCAGCAGCCAAGGAGCCGGGGGGGCATCAGATACGCAGTATTTT
CASSQGAGGASDTQYF
>TRBJ2-2|-|TRBV2|once
TGTGCCAGCAGTCGCCAAACCGGGGAGCTGTTTTTT
CASSRQTGELFF
>TRBJ2-5|TRBD2|TRBV28|-
TGTGCCAGCACGGATAGCGGGAGTGGGCGGGAGACCCAGTACTTC
CASTDSGSGRETQYF
>TRBJ2-7|-|TRBV19|few
TGTGCCACCAGGTCGCAGTCAACCTACGAGCAGTACTTC
CATRSQSTYEQYF
>TRBJ2-5|-|TRBV6-6|once
TGTGCCAGCAGTTATACAATCCAAGAGACCCAGTACTTC
CASSYTIQETQYF
>TRBJ1-5|-|TRBV18|-
TGTGCCAGCTCACCAGTGGGACACTCTTCTTTCAATCAGCCCCAGCATTTT
CASSPVGHSSFNQPQHF
>TRBJ2-7|-|TRBV2|-
TGTGCCAGCATCAGGTTCCTCTACGAGCAGTACTTC
CASIRFLYEQYF
>TRBJ2-2|-|TRBV28|-
TGTGCCAGCAGTTTGACACGGAACACCGGGGAGCTGTTTTTT
CASSLTRNTGELFF
>TRBJ2-5|-|TRBV11-2|-
TGTGCCAGCAGCTTAGGTAACCGACCTGGACCCTCAGAGACCCAGTACTTC
CASSLGNRPGPSETQYF
>TRBJ2-7|TRBD2|TRBV7-2|-
TGCGCCAGCAGCCCCAAGATGTCTAGCGGGGCATCCTACGAGCAGTACTTC
CASSPKMSSGASYEQYF
>TRBJ2-3|-|TRBV7-7|-
TGTGCCAGCAGCTTTGGCTACACAGATACGCAGTATTTT
CASSFGYTDTQYF
>TRBJ2-1|TRBD1|TRBV29-1|few
TGCAGCGGGGGGAATGACAGGGGCTATGAGCAGTTCTTC
CSGGNDRGYEQFF
>TRBJ1-5|TRBD1|TRBV4-2|-
TGTGCCAGCAGCCAGGGTGACAGGGACAATCAGCCCCAGCATTTT
CASSQGDRDNQPQHF
>TRBJ2-7|-|TRBV29-1|-
TGCAGCGTCGGGGTGACCCAGGGGGGCGAGCAGTACTTC
CSVGVTQGGEQYF
>TRBJ1-2|TRBD1|TRBV29-1|-
TGCAGCGTTGCTTCGGGACAGGAGAACTATGGCTACACCTTC
CSVASGQENYGYTF
>TRBJ2-2|-|TRBV28|-
TGTGCCAGCAGTTTGAGGTCCGGGGAGCTGTTTTTT
CASSLRSGELFF
>TRBJ2-2|-|TRBV14|-
TGTGCCAGCAGGGCCGGGACAAGGGGGACCGGGGAGCTGTTTTTT
CASRAGTRGTGELFF
>TRBJ2-3|-|TRBV7-2|-
TGTGCCAGCAGCTTAGGACCAGGCGCAGATACGCAGTATTTT
CASSLGPGADTQYF
>TRBJ1-2|TRBD1|TRBV4-1|-
TGCGCCAGCAGCCAACGCCCAAGAGGGCCCGGGGACAGCGGGGGCTACACCTTC
CASSQRPRGPGDSGGYTF
>TRBJ2-1|-|TRBV5-1|-
TGCGCCAGCAGTTTGACTGCTGGGACTTTCAATGAGCAGTTCTTC
CASSLTAGTFNEQFF
>TRBJ1-5|TRBD1|TRBV5-5|-
TGTGCCAGCAGCAGACAGGGCGTCAATCAGCCCCAGCATTTT
CASSRQGVNQPQHF
>TRBJ2-1|TRBD2|TRBV5-1|few
TGCGCCAGCAGCGCCTACAACCTAGCGGGCCTAAACAATGAGCAGTTCTTC
CASSAYNLAGLNNEQFF
>TRBJ2-1|-|TRBV27|-
TGTGCCAGCAGTCTCCGACGGGGGTCGAGTGAGCAGTTCTTC
CASSLRRGSSEQFF
>TRBJ2-1|TRBD1|TRBV2|-
TGTGCCAGCAGTGATTCCTCAGGGGGCTCCTACAATGAGCAGTTCTTC
CASSDSSGGSYNEQFF
>TRBJ2-5|-|TRBV5-3|-
TGTGCCCTTGGGGGGTCGGAGACCCAGTACTTC
CALGGSETQYF
>TRBJ2-3|TRBD2|TRBV9|-
TGTGCCAGCAGTCTAGCGGGGTTCAGCACAGATACGCAGTATTTT
CASSLAGFSTDTQYF
>TRBJ1-2|TRBD1|TRBV7-9|-
TGTGCCAGCAGTTCAGGGGGTCTTGGCGGCTACACCTTC
CASSSGGLGGYTF
>TRBJ2-5|TRBD1|TRBV14|once
TGTGCCAGCAGCAGTCGGGGATCCACAACAGGGGTAGAGACCCAGTACTTC
CASSSRGSTTGVETQYF
>TRBJ1-2|TRBD1|TRBV2|once
TGTGCCAGCGTCTCCGGGACAGGGGGCTATGGCTACACCTTC
CASVSGTGGYGYTF
>TRBJ1-2|TRBD1|TRBV5-6|-
TGTGCCAGCAGCCCAGGACAGGGGGTCGTCTATGGCTACACCTTC
CASSPGQGVVYGYTF
>TRBJ1-5|-|TRBV28|-
TGTGCCAGCATACAGGGAACCGGGCAGCCCCAGCATTTT
CASIQGTGQPQHF
>TRBJ2-7|TRBD1|TRBV5-5|-
TGTGCCAGCAGCGTGGGACAGGGGGCTCCCTACGAGCAGTACTTC
CASSVGQGAPYEQYF
>TRBJ1-4|TRBD1|TRBV5-4|-
TGTGCCAGCAGCCTCGGGACAGGGGGCATTAATGAAAAACTGTTTTTT
CASSLGTGGINEKLFF
>TRBJ1-2|-|TRBV19|-
TGTGCCAGTAGTATAGATGTGCAGGGGAATGGCTACACCTTC
CASSIDVQGNGYTF
>TRBJ2-7|-|TRBV7-2|-
TGTGCCAGCAGCTTAGCACAGAACTACGAGCAGTACTTC
CASSLAQNYEQYF
>TRBJ1-1|-|TRBV11-2|few
TGTGCCAGCAGCTTACGGCCCGAGAACACTGAAGCTTTCTTT
CASSLRPENTEAFF
>TRBJ1-1|-|TRBV28|-
TGTGCCAGCAGCGCGATCGTCCCCCTCTCTGAAGCTTTCTTT
CASSAIVPLSEAFF
>TRBJ1-2|-|TRBV13|once
TGTGCCAGCAGCTTAACAGCCTGGGCAGGCTACACCTTC
CASSLTAWAGYTF